This T cell receptor (beta chain) appears in the sequencing data of a study of shared clonotypes between healthy human individuals. Study-wide findings and caveats: Four donors held about 5% of naive CD4 clonotypes in common.

A note on this clone: Its antigen remains unidentified.

Only in-frame clones appear in the TCRdb table, and some are missing; sequencing was by immunoSEQ multiplex PCR. The sample has hundreds of thousands of clones, approximately 74% seen once. The TCR comes from a woman in her 30s in good health. The sequencing input was memory CD4+ T cells sorted from blood. Indicated subset: CD45RA-negative fraction.

The CDR3 region has the DNA TGTGCCAGCAACGGACTGTTGAACACTGAAGCTTTCTTT. It specifies CASNGLLNTEAFF. This sequence joins TRBV27 and TRBJ1-1; no reliable D call. Trimming took off 7 bases at V and 0 bases at J, with 9 bases between the two ends. Germline V gene data show CDR1 as MNHEY and CDR2 as SMNVEV (reference sequence). CDR3 size: 13 residues.